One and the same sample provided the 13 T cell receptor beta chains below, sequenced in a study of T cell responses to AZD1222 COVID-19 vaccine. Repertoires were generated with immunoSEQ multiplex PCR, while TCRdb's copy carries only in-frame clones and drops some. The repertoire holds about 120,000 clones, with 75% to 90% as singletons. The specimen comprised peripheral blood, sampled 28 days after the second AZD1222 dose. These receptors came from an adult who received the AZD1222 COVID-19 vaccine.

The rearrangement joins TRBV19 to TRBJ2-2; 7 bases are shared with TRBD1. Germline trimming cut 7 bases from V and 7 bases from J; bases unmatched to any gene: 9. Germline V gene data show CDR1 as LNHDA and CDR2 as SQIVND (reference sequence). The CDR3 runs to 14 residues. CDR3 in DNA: TGTGCCAGTAAATGGACAGGAACGTTCGGGGAGCTGTTTTTT. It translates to CASKWTGTFGELFF.

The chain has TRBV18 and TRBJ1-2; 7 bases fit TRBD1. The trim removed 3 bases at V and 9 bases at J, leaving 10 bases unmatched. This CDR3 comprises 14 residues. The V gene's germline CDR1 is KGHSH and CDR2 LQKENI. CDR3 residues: CASSPESDRARYTF. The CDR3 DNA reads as TGTGCCAGCTCACCCGAAAGCGACAGGGCACGCTACACCTTC.

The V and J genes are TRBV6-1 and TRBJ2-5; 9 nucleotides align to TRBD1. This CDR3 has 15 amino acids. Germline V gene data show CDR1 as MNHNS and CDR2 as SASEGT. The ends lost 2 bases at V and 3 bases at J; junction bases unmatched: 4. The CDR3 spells CASSEYRGREETQYF. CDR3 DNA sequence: TGTGCCAGCAGTGAATACAGGGGGCGGGAAGAGACCCAGTACTTC.

CDR3 nucleotides: TGTGCCAGCAGTTTAACAGGCAGGGCGGTCGGCTACACCTTC. Translated: CASSLTGRAVGYTF. This rearrangement joins TRBV27 to TRBJ1-2; a possible D gene is TRBD1 (5 bases). In germline, CDR1 is MNHEY, CDR2 SMNVEV (reference sequence). V lost 2 bases, J lost 8 bases, and 15 bases lay in between. CDR3 size: 14 residues.

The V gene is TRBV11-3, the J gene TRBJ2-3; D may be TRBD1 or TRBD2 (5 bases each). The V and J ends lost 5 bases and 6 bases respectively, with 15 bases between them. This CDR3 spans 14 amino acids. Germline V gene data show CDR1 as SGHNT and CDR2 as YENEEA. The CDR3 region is CASSPYNGADTQYF. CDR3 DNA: TGTGCCAGCAGCCCTTACAACGGGGCCGATACGCAGTATTTT. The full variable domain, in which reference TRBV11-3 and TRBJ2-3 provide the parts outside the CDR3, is EAGVVQSPRYKIIEKKQPVAFWCNPISGHNTLYWYLQNLGQGPELLIRYENEEAVDDSQLPKDRFSAERLKGVDSTLKIQPAELGDSAVYLCASSPYNGADTQYFGPGTRLTVL.

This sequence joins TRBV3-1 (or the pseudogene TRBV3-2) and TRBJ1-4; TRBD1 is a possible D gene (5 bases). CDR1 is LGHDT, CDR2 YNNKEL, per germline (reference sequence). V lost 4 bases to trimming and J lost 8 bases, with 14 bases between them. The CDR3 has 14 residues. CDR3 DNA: TGTGCCAGCAGCCCCCGGGACTCTGGGGAAAAACTGTTTTTT. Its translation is CASSPRDSGEKLFF.

Here the CDR3 DNA reads TGTGCCAGCAGCTCCCTTGGACACCTCAGGGGGCCCCAGCATTTT. As protein: CASSSLGHLRGPQHF. The chain is built from TRBV5-6 and TRBJ1-5; D is possibly TRBD1 (6 bases). The germline V gene has CDR1 SGHDT and CDR2 YYEEEE. Trimming took 3 bases from V and 9 from J, leaving 19 bases between them. This CDR3 is 15 amino acids long.

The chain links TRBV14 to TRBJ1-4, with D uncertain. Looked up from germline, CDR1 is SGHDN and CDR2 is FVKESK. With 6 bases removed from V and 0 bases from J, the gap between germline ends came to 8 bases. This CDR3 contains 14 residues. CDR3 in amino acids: CASSQYPTNEKLFF. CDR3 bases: TGTGCCAGCAGTCAGTACCCAACTAATGAAAAACTGTTTTTT.

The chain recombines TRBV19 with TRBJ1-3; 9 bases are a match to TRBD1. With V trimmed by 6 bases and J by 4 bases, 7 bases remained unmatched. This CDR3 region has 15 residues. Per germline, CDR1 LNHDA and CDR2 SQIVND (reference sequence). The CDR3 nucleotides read TGTGCCAGTAGGAACAGGGGGCCAGGAGGAAACACCATATATTTT. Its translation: CASRNRGPGGNTIYF.

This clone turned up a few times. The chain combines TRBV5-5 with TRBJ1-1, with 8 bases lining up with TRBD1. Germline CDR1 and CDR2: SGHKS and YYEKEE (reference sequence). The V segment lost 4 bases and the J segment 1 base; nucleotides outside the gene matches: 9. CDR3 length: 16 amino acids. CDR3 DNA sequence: TGTGCCAGCAGCCTAGACAGGGGAACAGAGAACACTGAAGCTTTCTTT. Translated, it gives CASSLDRGTENTEAFF.

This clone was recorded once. For the CDR3, the DNA is TGTGCCAGCAGTTCCTCTAGCGGATTGGGGCAGTACTTC. Amino acids: CASSSSSGLGQYF. The chain combines TRBV28 with TRBJ2-7, with 7 bases that match TRBD2. V was pared by 4 bases and J by 9 bases, with 9 bases of the junction left unmatched. CDR1 is MDHEN and CDR2 is SYDVKM in the germline V gene. The CDR3 extends over 13 amino acids. Variable domain in full (rest from reference TRBV28 and TRBJ2-7): DVKVTQSSRYLVKRTGEKVFLECVQDMDHENMFWYRQDPGLGLRLIYFSYDVKMKEKGDIPEGYSVSREKKERFSLILESASTNQTSMYLCASSSSSGLGQYFGPGTRLTVT.

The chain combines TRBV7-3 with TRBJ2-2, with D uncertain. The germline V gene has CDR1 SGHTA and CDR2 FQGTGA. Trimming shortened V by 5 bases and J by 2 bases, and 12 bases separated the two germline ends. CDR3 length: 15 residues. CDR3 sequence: CASSRYGSNTGELFF. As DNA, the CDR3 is TGTGCCAGCAGCCGATACGGGTCCAACACCGGGGAGCTGTTTTTT.

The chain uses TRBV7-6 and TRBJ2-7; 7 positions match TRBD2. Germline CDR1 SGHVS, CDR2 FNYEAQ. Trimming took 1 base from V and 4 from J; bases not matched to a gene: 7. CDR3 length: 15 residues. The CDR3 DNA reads TGTGCCAGCAGCTTAGTCGGCGGGAGCGGGTACGAGCAGTACTTC. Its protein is CASSLVGGSGYEQYF.